This T cell receptor (beta chain) was sequenced in a study of metastatic and nonmetastatic thyroid tumors. About the study: A comparison of repertoires was made across blood and tumor or nodule tissue from malignant and benign thyroid patients.

None of the patients had undergone any treatment ahead of thyroid surgery. This clone was detected many times. Through MiXCR, TCRdb re-clonotyped the PCR reads. The sample consists of about 52,000 clones, 17% of them appearing once. Germline V gene sequence: CDR1 SGHTA, CDR2 FQGNSA. Trimming stripped 5 bases from V and 0 bases from J, with 14 bases between. This CDR3 is built from 15 residues. Source material: blood. The clonotype comes from a female donor with papillary thyroid cancer or a benign thyroid nodule (not recorded which). Some clones in this sample may be carry-over from other donors' samples. The rearrangement links TRBV7-2 to TRBJ2-7; D might be TRBD2 (6 bases). The CDR3 DNA sequence: TGTGCCAGCAGCCAGTACGGCGGGAACTCCTACGAGCAGTACTTC. Amino acids: CASSQYGGNSYEQYF.